This T cell receptor beta chain was recovered during a study of T cell responses to AZD1222 COVID-19 vaccine. With regard to this clone: Its antigen remains unknown.

This CDR3 contains 16 residues. The V gene's germline CDR1 is MNHEY and CDR2 SVGAGI. V shed 4 bases and J shed 1 base, with 17 bases lying between them. Notes on the study in general: Baseline seropositivity occurred in only a handful of AZD1222 recipients.

Assay: immunoSEQ multiplex PCR; the TCRdb copy retains only in-frame clones and omits some. The profile shows more than 100,000 clones, roughly 90% of them singletons. This clonotype was obtained from an adult in good health. Material: peripheral blood, obtained on day 0 of AZD1222 vaccination. The rearrangement uses TRBV6-5 and TRBJ2-7; the D is unclear. The CDR3 region is CASSSGAYDGSYEQYF. The CDR3 nucleotides are TGTGCCAGCAGTTCCGGCGCCTATGACGGTTCCTACGAGCAGTACTTC.